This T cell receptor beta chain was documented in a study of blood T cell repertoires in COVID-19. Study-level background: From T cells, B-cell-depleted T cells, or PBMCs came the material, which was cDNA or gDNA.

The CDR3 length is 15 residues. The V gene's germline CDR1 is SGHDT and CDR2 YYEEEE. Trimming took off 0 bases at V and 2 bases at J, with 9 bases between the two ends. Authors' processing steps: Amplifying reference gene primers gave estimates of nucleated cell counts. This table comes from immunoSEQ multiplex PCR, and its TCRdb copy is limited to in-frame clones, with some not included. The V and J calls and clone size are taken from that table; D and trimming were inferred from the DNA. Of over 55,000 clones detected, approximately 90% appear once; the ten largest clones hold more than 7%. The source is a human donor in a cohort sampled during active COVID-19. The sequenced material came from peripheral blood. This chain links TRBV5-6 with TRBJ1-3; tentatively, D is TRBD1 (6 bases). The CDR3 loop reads CASSLGRGPGNTIYF. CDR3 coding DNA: TGTGCCAGCAGCTTGGGCAGGGGCCCTGGAAACACCATATATTTT.